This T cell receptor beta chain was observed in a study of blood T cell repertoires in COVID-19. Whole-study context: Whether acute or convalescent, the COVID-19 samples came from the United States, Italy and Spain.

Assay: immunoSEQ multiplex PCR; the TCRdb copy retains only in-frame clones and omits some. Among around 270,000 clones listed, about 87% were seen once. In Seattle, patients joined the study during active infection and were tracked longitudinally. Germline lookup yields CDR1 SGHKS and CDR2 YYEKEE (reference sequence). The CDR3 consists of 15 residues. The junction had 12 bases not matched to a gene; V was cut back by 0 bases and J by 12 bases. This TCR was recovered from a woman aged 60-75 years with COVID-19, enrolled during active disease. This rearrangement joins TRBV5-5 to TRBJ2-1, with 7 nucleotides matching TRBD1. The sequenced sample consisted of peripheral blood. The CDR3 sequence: CASSLGAGGRPGQFF. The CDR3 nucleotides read TGTGCCAGCAGCTTGGGGGCAGGGGGACGGCCGGGGCAGTTCTTC.